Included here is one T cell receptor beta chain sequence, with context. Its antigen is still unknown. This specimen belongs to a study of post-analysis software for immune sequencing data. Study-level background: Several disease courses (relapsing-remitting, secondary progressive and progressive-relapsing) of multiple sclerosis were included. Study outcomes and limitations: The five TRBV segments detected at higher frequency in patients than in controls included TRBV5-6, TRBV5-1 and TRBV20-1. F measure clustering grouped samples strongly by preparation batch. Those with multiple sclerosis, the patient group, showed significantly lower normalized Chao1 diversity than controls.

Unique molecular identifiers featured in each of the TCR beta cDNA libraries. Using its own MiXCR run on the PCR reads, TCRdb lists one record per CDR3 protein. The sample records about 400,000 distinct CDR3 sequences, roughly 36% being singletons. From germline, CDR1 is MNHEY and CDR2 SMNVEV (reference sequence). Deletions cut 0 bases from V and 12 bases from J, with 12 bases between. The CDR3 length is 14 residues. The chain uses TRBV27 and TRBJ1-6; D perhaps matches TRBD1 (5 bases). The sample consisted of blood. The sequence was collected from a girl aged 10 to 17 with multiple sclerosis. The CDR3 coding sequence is TGTGCCAGCAGTTTATCCAGTTGGGACCGACCCCTCCACTTT. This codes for CASSLSSWDRPLHF.